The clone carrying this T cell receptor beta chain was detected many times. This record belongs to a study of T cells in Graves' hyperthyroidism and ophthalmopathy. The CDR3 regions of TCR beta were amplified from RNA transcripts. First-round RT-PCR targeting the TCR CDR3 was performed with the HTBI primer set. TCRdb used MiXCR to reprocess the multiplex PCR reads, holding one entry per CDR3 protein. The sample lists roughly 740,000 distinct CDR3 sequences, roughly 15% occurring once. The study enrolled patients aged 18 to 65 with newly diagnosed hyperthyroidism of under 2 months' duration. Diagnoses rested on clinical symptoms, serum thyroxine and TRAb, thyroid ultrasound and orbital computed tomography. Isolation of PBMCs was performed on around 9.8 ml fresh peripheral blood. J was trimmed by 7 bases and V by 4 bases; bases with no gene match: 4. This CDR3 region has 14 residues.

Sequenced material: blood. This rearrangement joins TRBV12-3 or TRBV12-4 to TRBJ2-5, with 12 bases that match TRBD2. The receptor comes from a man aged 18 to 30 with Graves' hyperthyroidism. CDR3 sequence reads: CASSSTSGSMTQYF. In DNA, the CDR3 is TGTGCCAGCAGTTCGACTAGCGGGAGTATGACCCAGTACTTC.